This record covers a single T cell receptor (beta chain). These data belong to a study of blood T cell repertoires in COVID-19. The wider study: There were acute and convalescent COVID-19 samples, and they came from the United States, Italy and Spain. The analysed material was cDNA or gDNA that came from T cells, B-cell-depleted T cells, or PBMCs.

Trimming took 6 bases from V and 1 from J; bases not matched to a gene: 7. The CDR3 has 16 residues. Germline values: CDR1 MDHEN, CDR2 SYDVKM. Produced via immunoSEQ multiplex PCR; TCRdb's table is partial and in-frame only. The repertoire holds roughly 410,000 clones, with roughly 90% as singletons. The sequenced sample was peripheral blood. The sequence came from a man aged 40-49 years with acute or convalescent COVID-19. The V call is TRBV28, the J call TRBJ1-3, with TRBD1 matching 9 bases. The CDR3 is CASRFTGGRSGNTIYF. CDR3 nucleotides: TGTGCCAGCAGATTTACAGGGGGCAGGTCTGGAAACACCATATATTTT.